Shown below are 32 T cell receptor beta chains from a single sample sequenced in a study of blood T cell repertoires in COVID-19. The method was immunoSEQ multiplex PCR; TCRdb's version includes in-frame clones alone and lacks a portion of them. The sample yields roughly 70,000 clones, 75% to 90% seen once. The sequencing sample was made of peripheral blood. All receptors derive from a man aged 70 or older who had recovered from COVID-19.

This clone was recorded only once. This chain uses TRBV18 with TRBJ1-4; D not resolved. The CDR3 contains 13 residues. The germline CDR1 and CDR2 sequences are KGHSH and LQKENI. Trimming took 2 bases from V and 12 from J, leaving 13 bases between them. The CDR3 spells CASSPEFREELFF. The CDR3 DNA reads TGTGCCAGCTCACCAGAATTCCGGGAAGAACTGTTTTTT.

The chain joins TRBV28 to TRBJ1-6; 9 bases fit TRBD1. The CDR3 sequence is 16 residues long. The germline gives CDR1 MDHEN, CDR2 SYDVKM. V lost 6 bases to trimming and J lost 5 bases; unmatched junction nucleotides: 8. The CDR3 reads CASSSGQGSHNSPLHF. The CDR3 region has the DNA TGTGCCAGCAGCTCCGGACAGGGGAGCCATAATTCACCCCTCCACTTT. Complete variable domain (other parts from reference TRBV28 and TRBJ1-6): DVKVTQSSRYLVKRTGEKVFLECVQDMDHENMFWYRQDPGLGLRLIYFSYDVKMKEKGDIPEGYSVSREKKERFSLILESASTNQTSMYLCASSSGQGSHNSPLHFGNGTRLTVT.

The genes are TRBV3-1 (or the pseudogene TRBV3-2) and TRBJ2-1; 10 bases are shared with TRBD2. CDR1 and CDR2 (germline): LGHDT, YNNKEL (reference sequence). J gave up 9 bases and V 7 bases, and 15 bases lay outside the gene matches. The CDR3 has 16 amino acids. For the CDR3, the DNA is TGTGCCAGCAAGCGACAGCTAGCGGGAGAGGACGTTGAGCAGTTCTTC. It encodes CASKRQLAGEDVEQFF.

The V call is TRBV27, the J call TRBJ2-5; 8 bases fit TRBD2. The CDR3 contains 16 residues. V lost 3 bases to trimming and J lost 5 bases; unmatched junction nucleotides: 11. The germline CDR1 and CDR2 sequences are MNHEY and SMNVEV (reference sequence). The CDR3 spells CASSFSAAGGWETQYF. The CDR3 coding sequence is TGTGCCAGCAGTTTTTCGGCCGCGGGAGGATGGGAGACCCAGTACTTC.

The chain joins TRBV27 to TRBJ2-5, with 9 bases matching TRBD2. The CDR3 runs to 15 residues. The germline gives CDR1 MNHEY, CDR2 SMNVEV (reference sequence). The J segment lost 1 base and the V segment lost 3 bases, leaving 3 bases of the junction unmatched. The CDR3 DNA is TGTGCCAGCAGTTTGAGCGGGAGGTCCCAAGAGACCCAGTACTTC. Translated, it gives CASSLSGRSQETQYF.

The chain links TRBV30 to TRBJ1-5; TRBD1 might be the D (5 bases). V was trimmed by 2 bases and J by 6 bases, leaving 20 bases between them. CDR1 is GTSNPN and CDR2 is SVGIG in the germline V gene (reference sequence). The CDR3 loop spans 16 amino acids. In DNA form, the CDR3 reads TGTGCCTGGAGTTCCAGGCAGGGTTACGCAAGTCAGCCCCAGCATTTT. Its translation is CAWSSRQGYASQPQHF. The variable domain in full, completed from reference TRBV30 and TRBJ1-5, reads SQTIHQWPATLVQPVGSPLSLECTVEGTSNPNLYWYRQAAGRGLQLLFYSVGIGQISSEVPQNLSASRPQDRQFILSSKKLLLSDSGFYLCAWSSRQGYASQPQHFGDGTRLSIL.

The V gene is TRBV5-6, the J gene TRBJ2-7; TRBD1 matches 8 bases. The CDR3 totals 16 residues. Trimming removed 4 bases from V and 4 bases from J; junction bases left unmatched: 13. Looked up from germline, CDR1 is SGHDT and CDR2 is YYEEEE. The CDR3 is CASSPTSTQGDYEQYF. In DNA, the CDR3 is TGTGCCAGCAGCCCGACCTCGACACAGGGGGATTACGAGCAGTACTTC.

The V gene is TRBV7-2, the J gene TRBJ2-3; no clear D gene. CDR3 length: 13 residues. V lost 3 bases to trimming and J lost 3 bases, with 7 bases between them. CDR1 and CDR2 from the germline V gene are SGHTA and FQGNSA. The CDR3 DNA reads TGTGCCAGCAGCTTGGAGCAGACAGATACGCAGTATTTT. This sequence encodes CASSLEQTDTQYF.

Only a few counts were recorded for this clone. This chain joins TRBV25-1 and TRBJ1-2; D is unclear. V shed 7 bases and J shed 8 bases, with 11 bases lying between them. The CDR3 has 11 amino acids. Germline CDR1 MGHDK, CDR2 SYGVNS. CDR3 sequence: CASINEGGYTF. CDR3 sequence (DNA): TGTGCCAGCATCAACGAGGGCGGCTACACCTTC.

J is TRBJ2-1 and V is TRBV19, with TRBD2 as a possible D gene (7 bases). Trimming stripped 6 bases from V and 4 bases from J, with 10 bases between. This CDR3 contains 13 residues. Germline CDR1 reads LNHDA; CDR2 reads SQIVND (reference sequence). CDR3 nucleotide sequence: TGTGCCAGTAGGAGGGGGGGTTACAATGAGCAGTTCTTC. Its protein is CASRRGGYNEQFF. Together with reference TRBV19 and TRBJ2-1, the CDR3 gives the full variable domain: DGGITQSPKYLFRKEGQNVTLSCEQNLNHDAMYWYRQDPGQGLRLIYYSQIVNDFQKGDIAEGYSVSREKKESFPLTVTSAQKNPTAFYLCASRRGGYNEQFFGPGTRLTVL.

The CDR3 sequence: CASSRTVGETQYF. The DNA for the CDR3 is TGTGCCAGCAGCCGGACAGTAGGAGAGACCCAGTACTTC. The chain uses TRBV7-2 and TRBJ2-5, with TRBD1 as a possible D gene (6 bases). V was cut by 5 bases and J by 4 bases, with 11 bases left in between. This CDR3 has 13 amino acids. Germline V gene lookup returns CDR1 SGHTA and CDR2 FQGNSA.

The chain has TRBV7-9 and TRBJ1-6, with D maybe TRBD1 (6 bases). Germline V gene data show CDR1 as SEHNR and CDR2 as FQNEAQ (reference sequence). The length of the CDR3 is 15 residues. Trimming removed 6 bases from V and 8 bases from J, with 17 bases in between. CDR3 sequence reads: CASRQDLQGDSPLHF. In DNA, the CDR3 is TGTGCCAGCAGGCAGGACCTACAGGGAGATTCACCCCTCCACTTT. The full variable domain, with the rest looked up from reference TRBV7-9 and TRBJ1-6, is DTGVSQNPRHKITKRGQNVTFRCDPISEHNRLYWYRQTLGQGPEFLTYFQNEAQLEKSRLLSDRFSAERPKGSFSTLEIQRTEQGDSAMYLCASRQDLQGDSPLHFGNGTRLTVT.

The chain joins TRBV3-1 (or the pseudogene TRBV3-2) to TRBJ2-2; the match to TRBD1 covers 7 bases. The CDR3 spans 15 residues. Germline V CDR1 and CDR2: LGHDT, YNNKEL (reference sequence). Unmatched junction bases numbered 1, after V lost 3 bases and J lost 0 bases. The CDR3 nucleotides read TGTGCCAGCAGCCAGGGGACAGCGAACACCGGGGAGCTGTTTTTT. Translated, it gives CASSQGTANTGELFF.

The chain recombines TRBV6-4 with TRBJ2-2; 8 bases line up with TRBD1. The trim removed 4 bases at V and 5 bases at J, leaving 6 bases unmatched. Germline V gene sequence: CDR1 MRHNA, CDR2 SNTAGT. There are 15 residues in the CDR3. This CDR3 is CASSVGQGATGELFF. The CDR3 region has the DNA TGTGCCAGCAGTGTGGGGCAGGGGGCGACCGGGGAGCTGTTTTTT.

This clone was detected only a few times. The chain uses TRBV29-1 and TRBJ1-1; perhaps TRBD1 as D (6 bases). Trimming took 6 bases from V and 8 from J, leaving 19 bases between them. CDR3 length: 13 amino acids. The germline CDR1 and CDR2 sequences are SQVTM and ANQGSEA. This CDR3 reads CSVKTGTTGEAFF. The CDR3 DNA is TGCAGCGTCAAAACAGGGACCACAGGCGAAGCTTTCTTT. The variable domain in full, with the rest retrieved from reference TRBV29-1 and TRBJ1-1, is SAVISQKPSRDICQRGTSLTIQCQVDSQVTMMFWYRQQPGQSLTLIATANQGSEATYESGFVIDKFPISRPNLTFSTLTVSNMSPEDSSIYLCSVKTGTTGEAFFGQGTRLTVV.

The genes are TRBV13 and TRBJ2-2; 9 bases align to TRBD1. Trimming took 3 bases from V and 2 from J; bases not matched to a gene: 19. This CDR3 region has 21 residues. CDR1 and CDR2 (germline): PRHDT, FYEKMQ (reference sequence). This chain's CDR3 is CASSFGRGDRATGVNTGELFF. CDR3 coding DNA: TGTGCCAGCAGCTTTGGCCGAGGGGACAGGGCGACGGGAGTAAACACCGGGGAGCTGTTTTTT.

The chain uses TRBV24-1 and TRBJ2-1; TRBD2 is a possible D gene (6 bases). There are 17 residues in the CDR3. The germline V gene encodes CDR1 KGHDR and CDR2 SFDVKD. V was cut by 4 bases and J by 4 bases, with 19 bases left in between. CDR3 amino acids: CATSEPPWVRGYNEQFF. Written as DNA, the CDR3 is TGTGCCACCAGTGAACCCCCTTGGGTACGGGGGTACAATGAGCAGTTCTTC.

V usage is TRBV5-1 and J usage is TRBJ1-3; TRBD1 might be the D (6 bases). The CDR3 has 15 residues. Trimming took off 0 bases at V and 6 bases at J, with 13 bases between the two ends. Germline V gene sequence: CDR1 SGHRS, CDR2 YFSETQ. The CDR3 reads CASSLVGARENTIYF. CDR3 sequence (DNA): TGCGCCAGCAGCTTGGTGGGGGCACGGGAAAACACCATATATTTT. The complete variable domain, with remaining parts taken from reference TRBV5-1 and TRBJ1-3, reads KAGVTQTPRYLIKTRGQQVTLSCSPISGHRSVSWYQQTPGQGLQFLFEYFSETQRNKGNFPGRFSGRQFSNSRSEMNVSTLELGDSALYLCASSLVGARENTIYFGEGSWLTVV.

Here the CDR3 DNA reads TGTGCCAGCAGCTTAGAGACACCGAGCCCCTACGAGCAGTACTTC. This encodes CASSLETPSPYEQYF. This sequence joins TRBV7-9 and TRBJ2-7; no firm D call. Germline lookup yields CDR1 SEHNR and CDR2 FQNEAQ (reference sequence). V gave up 1 base and J gave up 2 bases, with 12 bases separating them. This CDR3 region has 15 residues.

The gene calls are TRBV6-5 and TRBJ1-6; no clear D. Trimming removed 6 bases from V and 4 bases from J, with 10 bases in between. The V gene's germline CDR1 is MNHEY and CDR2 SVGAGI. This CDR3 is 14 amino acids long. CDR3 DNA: TGTGCCAGCAGAGCTGGCGGGTATAATTCACCCCTCCACTTT. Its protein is CASRAGGYNSPLHF.

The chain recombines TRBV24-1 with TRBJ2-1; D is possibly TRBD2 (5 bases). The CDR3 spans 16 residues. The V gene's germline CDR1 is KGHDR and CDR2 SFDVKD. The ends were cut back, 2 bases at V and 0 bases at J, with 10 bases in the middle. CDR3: CATSDSTGSSYNEQFF. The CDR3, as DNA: TGTGCCACCAGTGATTCGACTGGGAGCTCCTACAATGAGCAGTTCTTC.

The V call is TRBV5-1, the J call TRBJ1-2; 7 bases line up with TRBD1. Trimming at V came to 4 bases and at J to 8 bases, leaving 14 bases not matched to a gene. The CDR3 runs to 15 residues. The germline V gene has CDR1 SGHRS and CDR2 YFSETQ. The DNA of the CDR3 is TGCGCCAGCAGCACAGGGACAGTATTCTCCGAGGGCTACACCTTC. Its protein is CASSTGTVFSEGYTF.

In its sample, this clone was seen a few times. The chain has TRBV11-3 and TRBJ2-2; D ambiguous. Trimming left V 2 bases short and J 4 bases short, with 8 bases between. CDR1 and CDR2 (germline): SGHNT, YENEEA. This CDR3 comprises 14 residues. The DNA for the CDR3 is TGTGCCAGCAGCTTAAGCTATTCCACCGGGGAGCTGTTTTTT. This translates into CASSLSYSTGELFF. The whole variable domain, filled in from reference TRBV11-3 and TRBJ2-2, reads EAGVVQSPRYKIIEKKQPVAFWCNPISGHNTLYWYLQNLGQGPELLIRYENEEAVDDSQLPKDRFSAERLKGVDSTLKIQPAELGDSAVYLCASSLSYSTGELFFGEGSRLTVL.

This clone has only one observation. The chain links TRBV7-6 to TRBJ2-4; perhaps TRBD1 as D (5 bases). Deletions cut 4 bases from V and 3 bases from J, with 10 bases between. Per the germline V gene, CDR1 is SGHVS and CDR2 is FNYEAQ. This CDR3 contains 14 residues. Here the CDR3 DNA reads TGTGCCAGCAGCTCAGGGATTGGCAAAAACATTCAGTACTTC. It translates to CASSSGIGKNIQYF.

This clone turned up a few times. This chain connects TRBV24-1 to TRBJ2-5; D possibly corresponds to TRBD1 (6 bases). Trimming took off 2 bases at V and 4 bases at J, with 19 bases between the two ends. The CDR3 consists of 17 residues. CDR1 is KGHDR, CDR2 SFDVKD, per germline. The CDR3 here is CATSDSTGQGQGETQYF. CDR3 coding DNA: TGTGCCACCAGTGATTCGACTGGCCAGGGGCAGGGAGAGACCCAGTACTTC.

CDR3 nucleotides: TGTGCCAGCTCACCAGGGGCGATGGATCAGCCCCAGCATTTT. Encoded protein: CASSPGAMDQPQHF. This chain links TRBV18 with TRBJ1-5; TRBD1 is a possible D gene (5 bases). This CDR3 is built from 14 residues. Germline V gene sequence: CDR1 KGHSH, CDR2 LQKENI. V was pared by 2 bases and J by 5 bases, with 10 bases between.

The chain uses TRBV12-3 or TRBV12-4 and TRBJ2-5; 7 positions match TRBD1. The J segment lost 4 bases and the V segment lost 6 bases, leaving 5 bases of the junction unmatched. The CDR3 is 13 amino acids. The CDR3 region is CASRLQGRETQYF. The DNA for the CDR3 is TGTGCCAGCAGATTACAGGGGAGAGAGACCCAGTACTTC.

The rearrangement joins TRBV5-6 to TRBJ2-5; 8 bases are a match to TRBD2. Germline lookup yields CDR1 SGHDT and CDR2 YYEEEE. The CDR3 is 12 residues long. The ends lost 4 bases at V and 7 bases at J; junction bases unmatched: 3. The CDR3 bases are TGTGCCAGCAGCCCCGCGGGGGGGACCCAGTACTTC. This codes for CASSPAGGTQYF.

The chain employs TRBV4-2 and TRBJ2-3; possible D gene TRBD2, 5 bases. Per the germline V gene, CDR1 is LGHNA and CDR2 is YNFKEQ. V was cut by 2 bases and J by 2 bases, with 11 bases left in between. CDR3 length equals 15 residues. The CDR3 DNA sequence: TGTGCCAGCAGCCAAAGCGGAGTCCCCACAGATACGCAGTATTTT. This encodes CASSQSGVPTDTQYF.

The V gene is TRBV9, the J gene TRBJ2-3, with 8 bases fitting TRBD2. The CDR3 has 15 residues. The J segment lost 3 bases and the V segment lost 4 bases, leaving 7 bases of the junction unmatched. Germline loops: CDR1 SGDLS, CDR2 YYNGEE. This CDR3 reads CASSPTGRGTDTQYF. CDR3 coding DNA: TGTGCCAGCAGCCCAACCGGGAGGGGAACAGATACGCAGTATTTT.

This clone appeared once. CDR3 DNA sequence: TGTGCCACCAGTGAATCGGGACAGAGACACGAGCAGTACTTC. It translates to CATSESGQRHEQYF. The rearrangement uses TRBV24-1 and TRBJ2-7; 7 bases agree with TRBD1. Germline assignment: CDR1 KGHDR and CDR2 SFDVKD. The V segment lost 4 bases and the J segment 5 bases; nucleotides outside the gene matches: 7. The CDR3 runs to 14 residues.

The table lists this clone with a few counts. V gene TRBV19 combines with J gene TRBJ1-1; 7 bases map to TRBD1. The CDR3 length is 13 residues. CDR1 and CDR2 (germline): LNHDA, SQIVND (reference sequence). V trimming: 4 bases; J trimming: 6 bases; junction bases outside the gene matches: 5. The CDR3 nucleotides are TGTGCCAGTAGTACAGACAGGGAGGCTGAAGCTTTCTTT. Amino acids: CASSTDREAEAFF.